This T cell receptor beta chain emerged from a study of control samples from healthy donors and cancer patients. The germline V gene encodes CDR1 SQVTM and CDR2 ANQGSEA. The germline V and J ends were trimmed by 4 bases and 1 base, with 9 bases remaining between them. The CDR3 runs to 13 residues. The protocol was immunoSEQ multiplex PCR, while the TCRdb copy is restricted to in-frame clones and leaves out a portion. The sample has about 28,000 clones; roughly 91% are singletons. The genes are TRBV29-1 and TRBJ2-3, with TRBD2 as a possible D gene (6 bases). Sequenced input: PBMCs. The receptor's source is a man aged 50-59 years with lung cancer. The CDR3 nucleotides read TGCAGCGTTGTGGGGGGTGGCACAGATACGCAGTATTTT. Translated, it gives CSVVGGGTDTQYF.